This TCR beta chain appears in the sequencing data of a study of CD8+ T cells in alopecia areata. Study background: The drug, oral tofacitinib, was given to treated patients at 5 to 10 mg twice daily. Severity of treated patients was scored by affected scalp percentage. General study results and limits: Among the top 100, expanded CD8+ clones, as well as scalp clonality, were significantly decreased by tofacitinib. Mouse data revealed clearer TCR sharing than patient data did, a gap possibly tied to HLA.

cDNA reverse transcribed from extracted RNA served as the sequencing template. Generated by immunoSEQ multiplex PCR, the TCRdb table keeps only in-frame clones and is missing some. The table has some 240,000 clones, around 57% seen once. As to this clone: What it binds is not known.

Treatment indicated: oral pan-JAK inhibitor, 5-10 mg twice daily. The sample consisted of CD4+ T cells sorted from blood, taken at week 4, from a patient treated with tofacitinib. This sequence was found in a human donor with alopecia areata.

The CDR3 spells CASSLGSLYGYTF. Written as DNA, the CDR3 is TGTGCCAGCAGCTTAGGGTCGCTCTATGGCTACACCTTC. V and J are TRBV11-2 and TRBJ1-2; D remains ambiguous. CDR1 and CDR2 from the germline V gene are SGHAT and FQNNGV. This CDR3 spans 13 amino acids. Trimming left V 1 base short and J 4 bases short, with 7 bases between.